These T cell receptor beta chains were read from a single sample in a study of T cell repertoires in cytomegalovirus infection. TCRdb called the reads again in MiXCR, with one record for every CDR3 protein. This table holds hundreds of thousands of distinct CDR3 sequences, 35% found once. What was sequenced was PBMCs. The receptors come from a human donor in good health (CMV status not recorded). Some clones in this sample may be carry-over from other donors' samples. CDR3s include the opening cysteine and the closing phenylalanine or tryptophan. D genes are given only for firm matches. The size entry is marked missing in some rows and otherwise reads once, few, many or a size class.

V	size	D	J	DNA	CDR3
TRBV7-9	NA	NA	TRBJ1-1	TGTGCCAGCAGCTTAGATCGGGGTTCGGGGGACACTGAAGCTTTCTTT	CASSLDRGSGDTEAFF
TRBV7-2	NA	NA	TRBJ1-2	TGTGCCAGCAGCTTAGCGCCTCCGGCCAACTATGTCTACACCTTC	CASSLAPPANYVYTF
TRBV7-2	many	TRBD1	TRBJ1-6	TGTGCCAGCAGCTCCGGGACAGGGCTCTCACCCCTCCACTTT	CASSSGTGLSPLHF
TRBV2	NA	TRBD1	TRBJ1-1	TGTGCCAGCAGTGAACAACAGGGGAGTGGCACTGAAGCTTTCTTT	CASSEQQGSGTEAFF
TRBV5-1	NA	NA	TRBJ1-2	TGCGCCAGCACCCTAACGGGGGGGGTGGATGGCTACACCTTC	CASTLTGGVDGYTF
TRBV19	NA	NA	TRBJ1-6	TGTGCCGCCGGGGCCTACTATAATTCACCCCTCCACTTT	CAAGAYYNSPLHF
TRBV2	NA	TRBD1	TRBJ2-6	TGTGCCAGCAGAGGACAGGGGATCTCTGGGGCCAACGTCCTGACTTTC	CASRGQGISGANVLTF
TRBV12-3/TRBV12-4	many	NA	TRBJ1-6	TGTGCCAGCAGTCCTTCCCAGGGTGTAAATAATTCACCCCTCCACTTT	CASSPSQGVNNSPLHF
TRBV6-2/TRBV6-3	NA	TRBD2	TRBJ2-3	TGTGCCAGCAGTGGCAGTTTTGGCGGGAGCGGGACAGATACGCAGTATTTT	CASSGSFGGSGTDTQYF
TRBV5-5	NA	NA	TRBJ2-5	TGTGCCAGCATCGTCGGAATCAAAGAGACCCAGTACTTC	CASIVGIKETQYF
TRBV5-1	few	TRBD1	TRBJ1-6	TGCGCCAGCAGCTGGGGGACAGGGGAAAATTCACCCCTCCACTTT	CASSWGTGENSPLHF
TRBV6-2/TRBV6-3	NA	NA	TRBJ1-3	TGTGCCAGCAGTTACTCGGAACGGAGCTCTGGAAACACCATATATTTT	CASSYSERSSGNTIYF
TRBV7-9	many	TRBD1	TRBJ2-7	TGTGCCAGCAGTTATAGACAGGGGAGAACCTACGAGCAGTACTTC	CASSYRQGRTYEQYF
TRBV7-9	many	NA	TRBJ1-2	TGTGCCAGCAGCGCAGGACAGCACTATGGCTACACCTTC	CASSAGQHYGYTF
TRBV7-2	NA	NA	TRBJ1-4	TGTGCCAGCAGCTTAGTCCACAGGGTGAACGAAAAACTGTTTTTT	CASSLVHRVNEKLFF
TRBV5-4	NA	TRBD1	TRBJ2-7	TGTGCCAGCAGCTGGACAGGGAGCGAGCAGTACTTC	CASSWTGSEQYF
TRBV7-6	many	NA	TRBJ2-3	TGTGCCAGCAGCCCCCTATTGGAGATTGGGGATACGCAGTATTTT	CASSPLLEIGDTQYF
TRBV11-2	NA	NA	TRBJ2-5	TGTGCCAGCAGCTTAGTCGTAGGGCCGGCCCAAGAGACCCAGTACTTC	CASSLVVGPAQETQYF
TRBV27	few	NA	TRBJ2-3	TGTGCCAGCACCCTGGGACGAAACACAGATACGCAGTATTTT	CASTLGRNTDTQYF
TRBV7-3	NA	TRBD2	TRBJ2-1	TGTGCCAGCAGCTTAGGGCTAGCGGGGGCCAAAGAGCAGTTCTTC	CASSLGLAGAKEQFF
TRBV28	NA	TRBD1	TRBJ1-5	TGTGCCAGCAGTCCCGGGGACAGGGGCCTGGATAGCAATCAGCCCCAGCATTTT	CASSPGDRGLDSNQPQHF
TRBV23-1	NA	TRBD1	TRBJ1-4	TGCGCCAGCGTCACAGGGGGCGAGGCTAATGAAAAACTGTTTTTT	CASVTGGEANEKLFF
TRBV12-3/TRBV12-4	NA	TRBD2	TRBJ2-1	TGTGCCAGTGGGGGACTAGCGGGGGGTAGCTCCTACAATGAGCAGTTCTTC	CASGGLAGGSSYNEQFF
TRBV12-5	few	NA	TRBJ2-3	TGTGCTAGTGGTTTGGGATTGGATACGCAGTATTTT	CASGLGLDTQYF
TRBV6-6	few	NA	TRBJ1-2	TGTGCCAGCAGTCCCTCTCGGGGGGAGGATGGCTACACCTTC	CASSPSRGEDGYTF
TRBV29-1	once	NA	TRBJ2-1	TGCAGCGTTGTGGTCAGGGTTATCGGTGAGCAGTTCTTC	CSVVVRVIGEQFF
TRBV11-2	NA	TRBD1	TRBJ1-4	TGTGCCAGCAGCTTAACAGGGGGCGAAGAAAAACTGTTTTTT	CASSLTGGEEKLFF